The sequence of this T cell receptor beta chain was determined in a study of blood T cell repertoires in COVID-19. On the study more broadly: Sources were T cells, B-cell-depleted T cells, or PBMCs; the material itself was cDNA or gDNA.

Authors' processing steps: Counts of nucleated cells, estimated from reference gene primer amplification, were obtained. Libraries were prepared by immunoSEQ multiplex PCR; TCRdb keeps only in-frame clonotypes and omits some of them. Clone size and the V and J calls come from that table; the DNA yielded D and trimming. This sample has approximately 110,000 clones, with 70% to 85% found just once. With 4 bases removed from V and 3 bases from J, the gap between germline ends came to 7 bases. Germline-derived CDR1 and CDR2 are SQVTM and ANQGSEA. This CDR3 is built from 11 residues. The J gene is TRBJ2-7, the V gene TRBV29-1; D remains unclear. The TCR sequence derives from a human donor with acute or convalescent COVID-19. The donor label of this sample is uncertain. Sample: peripheral blood. The CDR3 DNA sequence: TGCAGCGTTGTAGCATTCTACGAGCAGTACTTC. It is translated as CSVVAFYEQYF.